The source of this T cell receptor beta chain is a study of identical twins. Notes on the study in general: Twins shared beta out-of-frame sequences in excess, but this excess was weaker.

Each donor (without exception) was a healthy Caucasian. A few counts support this clonotype. Its target is unknown. TCRdb re-derived calls from the 5' RACE reads in MiXCR, one entry per CDR3 protein. The sample carries about 700,000 distinct CDR3 sequences, under 9% recorded once. CDR1 is LGHDT, CDR2 YNNKEL, per germline (reference sequence). V was shortened by 0 bases and J by 12 bases, with 11 bases between the two germline ends. This CDR3 contains 12 residues. The same sample was also studied in work on yellow fever vaccine responses in identical twins. That paper adds: Convergence reportedly seemed to mark part of the twins' vaccine T cell response, with personalization marking the rest.

The TCR originated in a woman younger than 35 in good health. The chain couples TRBV3-1 to TRBJ1-1, with unresolved D. Sequencing input: PBMCs. CDR3 nucleotide sequence: TGTGCCAGCAGCCAAGAAGGCAGGAAAACTTTCTTT. It is translated as CASSQEGRKTFF.